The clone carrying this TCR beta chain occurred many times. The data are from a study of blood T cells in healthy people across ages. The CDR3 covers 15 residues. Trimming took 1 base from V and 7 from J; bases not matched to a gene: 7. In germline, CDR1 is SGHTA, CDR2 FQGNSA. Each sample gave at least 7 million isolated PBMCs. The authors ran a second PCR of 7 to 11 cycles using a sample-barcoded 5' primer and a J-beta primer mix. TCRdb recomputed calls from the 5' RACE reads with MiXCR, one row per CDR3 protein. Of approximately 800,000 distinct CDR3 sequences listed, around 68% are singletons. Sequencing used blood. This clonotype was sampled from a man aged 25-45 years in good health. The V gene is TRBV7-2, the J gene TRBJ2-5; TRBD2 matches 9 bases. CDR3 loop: CASSLVGGGEMTQYF. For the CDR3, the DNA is TGTGCCAGCAGCTTAGTGGGCGGGGGGGAAATGACCCAGTACTTC.